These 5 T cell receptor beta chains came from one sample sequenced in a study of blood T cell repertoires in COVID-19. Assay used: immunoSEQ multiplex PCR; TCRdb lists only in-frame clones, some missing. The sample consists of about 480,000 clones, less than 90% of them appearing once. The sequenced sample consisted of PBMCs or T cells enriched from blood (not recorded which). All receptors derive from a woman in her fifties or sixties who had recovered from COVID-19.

This CDR3 is CASSQAGTFSGVGEQFF. CDR3 DNA sequence: TGTGCCAGCAGCCAAGCGGGTACCTTTTCGGGAGTAGGTGAGCAGTTCTTC. This chain uses TRBV3-1 (or the pseudogene TRBV3-2) with TRBJ2-1, with D possibly being TRBD2 (6 bases). The CDR3 runs to 17 residues. The V and J ends lost 1 base and 9 bases respectively, with 22 bases between them. Germline V gene data show CDR1 as LGHDT and CDR2 as YNNKEL (reference sequence).

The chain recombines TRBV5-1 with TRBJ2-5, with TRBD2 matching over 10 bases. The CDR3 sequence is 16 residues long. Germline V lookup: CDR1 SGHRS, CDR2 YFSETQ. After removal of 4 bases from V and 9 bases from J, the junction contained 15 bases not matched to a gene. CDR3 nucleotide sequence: TGCGCCAGCAGCCCTGGGACTAGCGTTCTCCATGTAGCCCAGTACTTC. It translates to CASSPGTSVLHVAQYF.

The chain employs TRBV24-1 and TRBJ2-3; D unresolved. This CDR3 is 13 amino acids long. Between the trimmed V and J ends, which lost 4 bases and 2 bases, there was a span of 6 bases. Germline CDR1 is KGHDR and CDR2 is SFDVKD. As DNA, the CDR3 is TGTGCCACCAGTGACTACCTCACAGATACGCAGTATTTT. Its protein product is CATSDYLTDTQYF.

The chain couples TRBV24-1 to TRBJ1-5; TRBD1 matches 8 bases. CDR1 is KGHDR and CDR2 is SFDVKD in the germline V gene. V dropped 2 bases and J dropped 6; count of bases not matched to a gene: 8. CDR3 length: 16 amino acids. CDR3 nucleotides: TGTGCCACCAGTGATTCGGCGGCAGGGGGCGGTCAGCCCCAGCATTTT. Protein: CATSDSAAGGGQPQHF.

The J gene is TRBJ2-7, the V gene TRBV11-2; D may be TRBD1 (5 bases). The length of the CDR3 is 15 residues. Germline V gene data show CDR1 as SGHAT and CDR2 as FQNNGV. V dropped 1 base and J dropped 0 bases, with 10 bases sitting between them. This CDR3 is CASSLVQGYSYEQYF. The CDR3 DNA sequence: TGTGCCAGCAGCTTAGTCCAGGGCTACTCCTACGAGCAGTACTTC.